This T cell receptor beta chain was sequenced in a study of blood T cell repertoires in COVID-19. For the study at large: PBMCs, B-cell-depleted T cells, or T cells were the source of the cDNA or gDNA that made up the material.

The data were produced by immunoSEQ multiplex PCR, yet TCRdb's version contains in-frame clones alone and is incomplete. The profile shows about 98,000 clones, roughly 80% of them singletons. CDR1 SNHLY and CDR2 FYNNEI come from the germline V gene. Trimming removed 5 bases from V and 9 bases from J, with 14 bases in between. The CDR3 consists of 14 residues. The sample was peripheral blood. The V call is TRBV2, the J call TRBJ1-6; tentative D call: TRBD1 (6 bases). The clonotype was recovered from an elderly woman with acute or convalescent COVID-19. The CDR3 coding sequence is TGTGCCAGCAGTAATCAACAGGGCGGTTCACCCCTCCACTTT. Translating it yields CASSNQQGGSPLHF. The whole variable domain, remainder taken from reference TRBV2 and TRBJ1-6, is EPEVTQTPSHQVTQMGQEVILRCVPISNHLYFYWYRQILGQKVEFLVSFYNNEISEKSEIFDDQFSVERPDGSNFTLKIRSTKLEDSAMYFCASSNQQGGSPLHFGNGTRLTVT.